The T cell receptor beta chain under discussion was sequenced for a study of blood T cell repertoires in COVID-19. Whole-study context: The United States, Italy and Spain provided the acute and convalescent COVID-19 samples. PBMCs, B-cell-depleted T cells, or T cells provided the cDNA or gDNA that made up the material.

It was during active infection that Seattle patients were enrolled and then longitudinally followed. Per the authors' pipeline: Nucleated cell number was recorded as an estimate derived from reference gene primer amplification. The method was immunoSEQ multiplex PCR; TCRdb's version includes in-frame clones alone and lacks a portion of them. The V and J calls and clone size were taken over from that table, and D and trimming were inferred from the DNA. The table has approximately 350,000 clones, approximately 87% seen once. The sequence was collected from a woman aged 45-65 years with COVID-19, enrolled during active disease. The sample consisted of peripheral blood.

For the CDR3, the DNA is TGTGCCAGCAGCGCCTCCGGAGGGGTAGGCTACGAGCAGTACTTC. As protein: CASSASGGVGYEQYF. The chain joins TRBV7-2 to TRBJ2-7, with D maybe TRBD2 (6 bases). The CDR3 extends over 15 amino acids. Germline V gene data show CDR1 as SGHTA and CDR2 as FQGNSA. V was clipped by 5 bases and J by 3 bases, with 17 bases between them.